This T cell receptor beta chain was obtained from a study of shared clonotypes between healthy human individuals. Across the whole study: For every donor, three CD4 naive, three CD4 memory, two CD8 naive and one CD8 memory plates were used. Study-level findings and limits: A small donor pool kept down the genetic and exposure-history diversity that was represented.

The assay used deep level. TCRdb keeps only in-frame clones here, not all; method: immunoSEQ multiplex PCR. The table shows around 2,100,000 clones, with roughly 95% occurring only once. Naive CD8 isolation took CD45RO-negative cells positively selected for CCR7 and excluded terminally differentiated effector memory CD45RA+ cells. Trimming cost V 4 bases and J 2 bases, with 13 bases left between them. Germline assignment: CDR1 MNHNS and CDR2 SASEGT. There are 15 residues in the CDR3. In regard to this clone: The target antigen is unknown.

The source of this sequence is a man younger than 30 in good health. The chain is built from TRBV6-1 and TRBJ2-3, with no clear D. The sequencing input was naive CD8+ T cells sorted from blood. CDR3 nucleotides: TGTGCCAGCAGTGGGACCTTCCCCCACACAGATACGCAGTATTTT. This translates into CASSGTFPHTDTQYF.